A single sample is the source of the 27 T cell receptor beta chains below, sequenced in a study of OX40 agonist ivuxolimab in advanced cancers. Produced via immunoSEQ multiplex PCR; TCRdb's table is partial and in-frame only. The table shows tens of thousands of clones, with about nine tenths occurring only once. The sequencing used CD4+ or CD8+ T cells sorted from blood, collected in a trial of the OX40 agonist ivuxolimab. All receptors derive from an adult with an advanced solid tumor such as melanoma, head and neck, liver or kidney cancer.

The rearrangement links TRBV19 to TRBJ1-1; unclear D gene. The CDR3 contains 11 residues. Looked up from germline, CDR1 is LNHDA and CDR2 is SQIVND (reference sequence). Trimming pared 3 bases from V and 9 bases from J, leaving 8 bases between. The CDR3: CASSIWDQAFF. The CDR3 DNA follows: TGTGCCAGTAGTATTTGGGATCAAGCTTTCTTT.

This chain uses TRBV5-4 with TRBJ2-3, with 11 bases lining up with TRBD2. Germline-derived CDR1 and CDR2 are SGHNT and YYREEE (reference sequence). The V and J ends lost 0 bases and 7 bases, in that order; junction bases with no gene match: 4. This CDR3 comprises 15 residues. The CDR3 sequence is CASSLASGRTNTQYF. The CDR3, as DNA: TGTGCCAGCAGCTTGGCTAGCGGGAGGACTAATACGCAGTATTTT.

V is TRBV27 and J is TRBJ1-4; 8 nucleotides match TRBD1. The CDR3 spans 15 residues. Unmatched junction bases numbered 8, after V lost 5 bases and J lost 6 bases. Germline V gene lookup returns CDR1 MNHEY and CDR2 SMNVEV (reference sequence). CDR3 region: CASSTRTGMDEKLFF. The CDR3 region has the DNA TGTGCCAGCAGTACCCGGACAGGGATGGATGAAAAACTGTTTTTT.

The chain has TRBV5-1 and TRBJ2-7; 9 bases match TRBD1. CDR1 and CDR2 from the germline V gene are SGHRS and YFSETQ. There are 15 residues in the CDR3. J gave up 3 bases and V 3 bases, and 7 bases lay outside the gene matches. The CDR3 region is CASSSASGQGYEQYF. CDR3 nucleotides: TGCGCCAGCAGCTCCGCGTCGGGACAGGGCTACGAGCAGTACTTC.

V is TRBV27 and J is TRBJ2-5, with TRBD2 identical over 16 bases. Losses at the gene ends were 5 bases for V and 3 bases for J; bases not matched to a gene: 15. The CDR3 loop spans 20 amino acids. CDR1 MNHEY and CDR2 SMNVEV come from the germline V gene (reference sequence). CDR3 DNA sequence: TGTGCCAGCAGTGCCCTACCCCCGGGACTAGCGGGAGGGCAGGAAGAGACCCAGTACTTC. This translates into CASSALPPGLAGGQEETQYF.

This chain uses TRBV6-5 with TRBJ2-3; D tentatively reads TRBD1 or TRBD2 (5 bases each). The CDR3 length is 13 residues. The V end lost 8 bases, the J end lost 7 bases, and 16 bases lay between the germline ends. Per the germline V gene, CDR1 is MNHEY and CDR2 is SVGAGI. CDR3 nucleotide sequence: TGTGCCAGCCGCGAGCCGGGGCGGCATACGCAGTATTTT. As protein: CASREPGRHTQYF.

The V gene is TRBV7-9, the J gene TRBJ2-3, with 8 bases matching TRBD1. The CDR3 spans 15 residues. CDR1 is SEHNR and CDR2 is FQNEAQ in the germline V gene (reference sequence). The junction had 7 bases not matched to a gene; V was cut back by 5 bases and J by 3 bases. CDR3 coding DNA: TGTGCCAGCAGCATCGGACAGGGAGCGACAGATACGCAGTATTTT. Translating gives CASSIGQGATDTQYF.

This chain joins TRBV9 and TRBJ2-4; 9 bases align to TRBD2. With V trimmed by 0 bases and J by 8 bases, 15 bases remained unmatched. The germline V gene encodes CDR1 SGDLS and CDR2 YYNGEE. The CDR3 has 18 residues. The CDR3 region is CASSVALTSGGTPDIQYF. CDR3 bases: TGTGCCAGCAGCGTAGCTCTGACTAGCGGAGGAACCCCAGACATTCAGTACTTC.

The V and J genes are TRBV28 and TRBJ1-5; 11 bases match TRBD1. Germline V gene lookup returns CDR1 MDHEN and CDR2 SYDVKM. The CDR3 runs to 19 residues. The junction had 16 bases not matched to a gene; V was cut back by 6 bases and J by 3 bases. DNA for the CDR3: TGTGCCAGCAGACCAAGGGACAGGGGGGGCTCCAGGGTCAATCAGCCCCAGCATTTT. It specifies CASRPRDRGGSRVNQPQHF.

The gene calls are TRBV10-3 and TRBJ2-7; TRBD1 aligns across 9 bases. The CDR3 loop spans 13 amino acids. V lost 4 bases and J lost 3; bases outside the gene matches: 1. The germline CDR1 and CDR2 sequences are ENHRY and SYGVKD. This CDR3 is CAISGGQGYEQYF. The CDR3 nucleotides read TGTGCCATCAGTGGGGGACAGGGCTACGAGCAGTACTTC.

The chain couples TRBV11-3 to TRBJ2-1; D tentatively reads TRBD1 or TRBD2 (5 bases each). Trimming cost V 3 bases and J 8 bases, with 11 bases left between them. Germline loops: CDR1 SGHNT, CDR2 YENEEA. The length of the CDR3 is 13 residues. CDR3 coding DNA: TGTGCCAGCAGCTTGATGGGGGAATATGAGCAGTTCTTC. Translating it yields CASSLMGEYEQFF.

J is TRBJ2-2 and V is TRBV7-6, with TRBD1 matching 8 bases. V lost 5 bases, J lost 4 bases, and 6 bases stayed unmatched. Germline loops: CDR1 SGHVS, CDR2 FNYEAQ. The CDR3 sequence is 15 residues long. CDR3 sequence (DNA): TGTGCCAGCAGCGCCCCGGGACAGGTCACCGGGGAGCTGTTTTTT. It is translated as CASSAPGQVTGELFF.

V usage is TRBV25-1 and J usage is TRBJ2-7, with D perhaps matching TRBD2 (6 bases). Trimming took off 4 bases at V and 3 bases at J, with 7 bases between the two ends. Germline loops: CDR1 MGHDK, CDR2 SYGVNS. The CDR3 spans 12 residues. The CDR3 region has the DNA TGTGCCAGCAGTGGCGGGGTCTACGAGCAGTACTTC. It is translated as CASSGGVYEQYF.

V usage is TRBV12-5 and J usage is TRBJ2-7, with 8 bases aligning to TRBD2. Germline trimming cut 6 bases from V and 1 base from J; bases unmatched to any gene: 5. Germline CDR1 LGHNT, CDR2 FRNRAP. The CDR3 contains 14 residues. CDR3 DNA sequence: TGTGCTAGTGGCCTTAGCGGGGCTTCCTACGAGCAGTACTTC. Protein product: CASGLSGASYEQYF.

V is TRBV7-3 and J is TRBJ1-1; TRBD1 is a possible D gene (5 bases). V was cut by 3 bases and J by 7 bases, with 12 bases left in between. Germline CDR1 SGHTA, CDR2 FQGTGA. The CDR3 extends over 13 amino acids. The CDR3, as DNA: TGTGCCAGCAGCTTTACGACCGACAGTGAAGCTTTCTTT. The encoded protein is CASSFTTDSEAFF.

The V call is TRBV27, the J call TRBJ1-4, with D unresolved. This CDR3 is built from 12 residues. V was trimmed by 5 bases and J by 0 bases, leaving 1 base between them. Germline V gives CDR1 MNHEY, CDR2 SMNVEV (reference sequence). CDR3: CASSATNEKLFF. CDR3 nucleotide sequence: TGTGCCAGCAGTGCAACTAATGAAAAACTGTTTTTT.

V and J are TRBV6-5 and TRBJ2-7; D remains ambiguous. V shed 8 bases and J shed 3 bases, with 14 bases lying between them. The germline CDR1 and CDR2 sequences are MNHEY and SVGAGI. The length of the CDR3 is 13 residues. CDR3 nucleotides: TGTGCCAGCGCTCACGGTTTATTCTACGAGCAGTACTTC. It codes for CASAHGLFYEQYF.

The rearrangement links TRBV28 to TRBJ1-2; tentative D call: TRBD1 (5 bases). The CDR3 has 14 amino acids. Per germline, CDR1 MDHEN and CDR2 SYDVKM. The V end lost 8 bases, the J end lost 2 bases, and 15 bases lay between the germline ends. The DNA for the CDR3 is TGTGCCAGCGGGCAGGGTGGATCCAACTATGGCTACACCTTC. Its protein is CASGQGGSNYGYTF.

J is TRBJ1-4 and V is TRBV4-2; D unresolved. CDR3 length: 15 residues. V lost 0 bases to trimming and J lost 4 bases, with 9 bases between them. Germline loops: CDR1 LGHNA, CDR2 YNFKEQ. The CDR3 coding sequence is TGTGCCAGCAGCCAAGATAGTGGCGGTAATGAAAAACTGTTTTTT. Translated: CASSQDSGGNEKLFF.

This chain joins TRBV5-5 and TRBJ2-7; D may correspond to TRBD1 or TRBD2 (5 bases each). V lost 1 base, J lost 0 bases, and 8 bases lay in between. From germline, CDR1 is SGHKS and CDR2 YYEKEE (reference sequence). CDR3 length: 14 amino acids. The CDR3 DNA reads TGTGCCAGCAGCTTGATGGGGGACTCCTACGAGCAGTACTTC. Amino acid sequence: CASSLMGDSYEQYF.

V usage is TRBV29-1 and J usage is TRBJ2-1; possibly TRBD1 for D (5 bases). The CDR3 totals 10 residues. V dropped 5 bases and J dropped 12 bases, with 11 bases sitting between them. CDR1 SQVTM and CDR2 ANQGSEA come from the germline V gene. CDR3 nucleotides: TGCAGCGTTTTACAGGTGTGGCAGTTCTTC. Its protein product is CSVLQVWQFF.

The chain links TRBV10-1 to TRBJ2-2; D is perhaps TRBD1 or TRBD2 (5 bases each). Germline V lookup: CDR1 WNHNN, CDR2 SYGVQD (reference sequence). The V and J ends lost 6 bases and 0 bases respectively, with 11 bases between them. The CDR3 runs to 15 residues. The CDR3 sequence is CASSHGTANTGELFF. In DNA form, the CDR3 reads TGCGCCAGCAGCCATGGGACCGCGAACACCGGGGAGCTGTTTTTT.

The chain is built from TRBV4-1 and TRBJ2-1, with D unclear. This CDR3 comprises 11 residues. In germline, CDR1 is MGHRA, CDR2 YSYEKL. V was pared by 2 bases and J by 15 bases, with 11 bases between. CDR3 region: CASSQYPGGFF. The DNA for the CDR3 is TGCGCCAGCAGCCAATACCCCGGCGGGTTCTTC.

This sequence joins TRBV10-2 and TRBJ1-5; D perhaps matches TRBD1 (5 bases). The V end lost 5 bases, the J end lost 0 bases, and 11 bases lay between the germline ends. The germline gives CDR1 WSHSY, CDR2 SAAADI. The CDR3 covers 15 residues. The CDR3 nucleotides read TGCGCCAGCAGTTGGGGGACCGATAGCAATCAGCCCCAGCATTTT. Protein product: CASSWGTDSNQPQHF.

J is TRBJ2-3 and V is TRBV28; the D is unclear. Per the germline V gene, CDR1 is MDHEN and CDR2 is SYDVKM. Trimming took 4 bases from V and 0 from J, leaving 11 bases between them. CDR3 length: 15 amino acids. CDR3 region: CASSSQPGSTDTQYF. CDR3 in DNA: TGTGCCAGCAGTTCGCAACCCGGGAGCACAGATACGCAGTATTTT.

The sample holds one count of this clone. The V and J genes are TRBV28 and TRBJ2-1; TRBD2 agrees at 8 bases. The V gene's germline CDR1 is MDHEN and CDR2 SYDVKM. The CDR3 has 15 amino acids. V lost 5 bases to trimming and J lost 5 bases; unmatched junction nucleotides: 8. In nucleotides, the CDR3 is TGTGCCAGCAGTCCAAGCGGGAGATTTGACAATGAGCAGTTCTTC. Translated: CASSPSGRFDNEQFF.

This clone was picked up one time. The gene calls are TRBV18 and TRBJ2-3; 8 bases match TRBD1. This CDR3 spans 15 amino acids. Trimming took 3 bases from V and 6 from J; bases not matched to a gene: 8. The germline CDR1 and CDR2 sequences are KGHSH and LQKENI. The CDR3 sequence is CASSPLTGDGDTQYF. CDR3 DNA: TGTGCCAGCTCACCCTTGACAGGGGATGGGGATACGCAGTATTTT.